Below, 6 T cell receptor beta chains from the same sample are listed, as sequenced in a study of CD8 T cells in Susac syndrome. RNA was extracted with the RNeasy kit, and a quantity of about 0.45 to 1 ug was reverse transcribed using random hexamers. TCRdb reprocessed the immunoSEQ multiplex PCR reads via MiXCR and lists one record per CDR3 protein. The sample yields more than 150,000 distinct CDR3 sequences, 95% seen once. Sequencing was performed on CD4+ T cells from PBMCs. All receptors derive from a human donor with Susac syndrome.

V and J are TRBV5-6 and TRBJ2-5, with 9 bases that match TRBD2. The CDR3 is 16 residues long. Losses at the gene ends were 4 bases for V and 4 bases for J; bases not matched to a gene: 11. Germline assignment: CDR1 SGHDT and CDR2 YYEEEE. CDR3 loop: CASSPPGLAGRETQYF. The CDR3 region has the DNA TGTGCCAGCAGCCCCCCCGGGCTAGCGGGAAGAGAGACCCAGTACTTC.

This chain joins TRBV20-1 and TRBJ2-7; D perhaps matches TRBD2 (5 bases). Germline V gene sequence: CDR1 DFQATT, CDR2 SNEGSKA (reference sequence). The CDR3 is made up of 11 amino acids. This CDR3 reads CSVEEADEQYF. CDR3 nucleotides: TGCAGCGTAGAGGAGGCGGACGAGCAGTACTTC.

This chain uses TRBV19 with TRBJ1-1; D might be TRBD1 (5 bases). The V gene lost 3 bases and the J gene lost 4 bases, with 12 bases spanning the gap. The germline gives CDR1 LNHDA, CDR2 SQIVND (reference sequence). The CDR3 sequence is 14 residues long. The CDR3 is CASSIGADFTEAFF. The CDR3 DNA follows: TGTGCCAGTAGTATCGGGGCGGATTTCACTGAAGCTTTCTTT. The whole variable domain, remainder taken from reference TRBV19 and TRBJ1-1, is DGGITQSPKYLFRKEGQNVTLSCEQNLNHDAMYWYRQDPGQGLRLIYYSQIVNDFQKGDIAEGYSVSREKKESFPLTVTSAQKNPTAFYLCASSIGADFTEAFFGQGTRLTVV.

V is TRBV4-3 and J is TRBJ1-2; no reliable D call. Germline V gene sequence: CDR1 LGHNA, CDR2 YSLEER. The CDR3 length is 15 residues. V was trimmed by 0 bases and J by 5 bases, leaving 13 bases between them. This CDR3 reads CASSQEIAGGYGYTF. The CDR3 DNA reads TGCGCCAGCAGCCAAGAAATCGCAGGAGGATATGGCTACACCTTC.

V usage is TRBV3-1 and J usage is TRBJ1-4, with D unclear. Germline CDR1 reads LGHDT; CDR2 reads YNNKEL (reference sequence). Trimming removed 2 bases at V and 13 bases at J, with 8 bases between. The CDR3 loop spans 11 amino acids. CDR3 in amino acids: CASSQLYRLFF. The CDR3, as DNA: TGTGCCAGCAGCCAATTGTATAGACTGTTTTTT.

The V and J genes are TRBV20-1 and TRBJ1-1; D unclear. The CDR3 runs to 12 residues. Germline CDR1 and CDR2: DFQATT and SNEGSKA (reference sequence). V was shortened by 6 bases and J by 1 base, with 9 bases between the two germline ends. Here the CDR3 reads CSAPGRNTEAFF. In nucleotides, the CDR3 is TGCAGTGCCCCCGGGAGGAACACTGAAGCTTTCTTT.